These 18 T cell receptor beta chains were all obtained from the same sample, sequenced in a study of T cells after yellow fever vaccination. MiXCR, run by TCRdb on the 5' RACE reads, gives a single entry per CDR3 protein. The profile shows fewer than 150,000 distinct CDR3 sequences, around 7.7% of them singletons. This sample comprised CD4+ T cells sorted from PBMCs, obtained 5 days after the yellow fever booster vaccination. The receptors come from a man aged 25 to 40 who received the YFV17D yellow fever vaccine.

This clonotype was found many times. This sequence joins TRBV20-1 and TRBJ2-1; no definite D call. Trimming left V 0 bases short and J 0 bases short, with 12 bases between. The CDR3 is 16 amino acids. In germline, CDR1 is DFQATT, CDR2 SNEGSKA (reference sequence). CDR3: CSARDSLTGSYNEQFF. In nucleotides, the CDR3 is TGCAGTGCTAGAGATTCTTTGACGGGCTCCTACAATGAGCAGTTCTTC.

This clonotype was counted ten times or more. The CDR3, as DNA: TGCAGTGCTGAGACAGACAGGGGTCCCTACGAGCAGTACTTC. Protein product: CSAETDRGPYEQYF. This sequence joins TRBV20-1 and TRBJ2-7; 8 bases fit TRBD1. Unmatched junction bases numbered 8, after V lost 5 bases and J lost 2 bases. Germline-derived CDR1 and CDR2 are DFQATT and SNEGSKA (reference sequence). This CDR3 spans 14 amino acids.

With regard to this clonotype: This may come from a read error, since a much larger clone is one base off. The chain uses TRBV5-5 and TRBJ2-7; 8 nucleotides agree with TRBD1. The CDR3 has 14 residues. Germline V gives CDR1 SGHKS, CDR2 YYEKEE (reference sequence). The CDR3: CAISPDRASYEQYF. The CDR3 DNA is TGTGCCATCAGCCCGGACAGGGCGTCCTACGAGCAGTACTTC.

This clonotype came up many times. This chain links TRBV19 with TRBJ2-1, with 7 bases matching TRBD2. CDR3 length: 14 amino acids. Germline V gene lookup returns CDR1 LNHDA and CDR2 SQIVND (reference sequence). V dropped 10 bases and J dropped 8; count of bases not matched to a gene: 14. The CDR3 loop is CATVRAGLGDEQFF. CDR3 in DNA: TGTGCCACCGTCAGAGCGGGATTAGGGGATGAGCAGTTCTTC.

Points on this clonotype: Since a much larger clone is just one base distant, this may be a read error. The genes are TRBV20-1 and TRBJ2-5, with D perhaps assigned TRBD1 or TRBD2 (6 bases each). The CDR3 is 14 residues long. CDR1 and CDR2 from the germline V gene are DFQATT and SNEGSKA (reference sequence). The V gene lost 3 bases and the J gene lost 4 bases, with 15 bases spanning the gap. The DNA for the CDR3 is TGCAGTGCTAGTGTTGGGGGCGGGGCAGAGACCCAGTACTTC. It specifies CSASVGGGAETQYF.

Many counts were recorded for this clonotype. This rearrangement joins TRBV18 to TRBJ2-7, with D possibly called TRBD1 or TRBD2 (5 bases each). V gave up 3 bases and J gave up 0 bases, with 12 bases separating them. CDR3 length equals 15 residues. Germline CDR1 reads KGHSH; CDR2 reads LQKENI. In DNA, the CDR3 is TGTGCCAGCTCACCGGGGACGGTTATCTCCTACGAGCAGTACTTC. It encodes CASSPGTVISYEQYF. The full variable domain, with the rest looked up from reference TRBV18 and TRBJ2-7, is NAGVMQNPRHLVRRRGQEARLRCSPMKGHSHVYWYRQLPEEGLKFMVYLQKENIIDESGMPKERFSAEFPKEGPSILRIQQVVRGDSAAYFCASSPGTVISYEQYFGPGTRLTVT.

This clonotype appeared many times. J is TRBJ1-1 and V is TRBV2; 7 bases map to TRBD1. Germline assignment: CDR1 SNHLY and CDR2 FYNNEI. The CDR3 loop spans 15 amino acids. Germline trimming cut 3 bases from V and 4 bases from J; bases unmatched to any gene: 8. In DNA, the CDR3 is TGTGCCAGCAGTGATGGACAGGTAGTGGGCACTGAAGCTTTCTTT. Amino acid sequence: CASSDGQVVGTEAFF.

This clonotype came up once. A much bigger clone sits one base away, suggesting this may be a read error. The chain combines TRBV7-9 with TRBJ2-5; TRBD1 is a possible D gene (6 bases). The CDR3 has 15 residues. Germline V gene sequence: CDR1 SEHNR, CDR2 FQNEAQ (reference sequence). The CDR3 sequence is CAGSSPDRRQETQYF. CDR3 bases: TGTGCCGGCAGCTCTCCAGACAGGAGACAAGAGACCCAGTACTTC.

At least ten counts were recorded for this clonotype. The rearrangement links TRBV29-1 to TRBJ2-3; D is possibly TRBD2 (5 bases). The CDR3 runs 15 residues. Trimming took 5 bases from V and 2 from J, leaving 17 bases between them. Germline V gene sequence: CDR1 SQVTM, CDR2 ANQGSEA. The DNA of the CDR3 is TGCAGCGTTCAGAAGCGGTCCACTCCCACAGATACGCAGTATTTT. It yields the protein CSVQKRSTPTDTQYF.

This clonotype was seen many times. The DNA of the CDR3 is TGTGCCAGCAGTTACTCCCCGTTCGTACAAGGGGAGACCCAGTACTTC. This sequence encodes CASSYSPFVQGETQYF. The genes are TRBV6-5 and TRBJ2-5, with no clear D. Per the germline V gene, CDR1 is MNHEY and CDR2 is SVGAGI. This CDR3 spans 16 amino acids. Trimming cost V 0 bases and J 5 bases, with 16 bases left between them.

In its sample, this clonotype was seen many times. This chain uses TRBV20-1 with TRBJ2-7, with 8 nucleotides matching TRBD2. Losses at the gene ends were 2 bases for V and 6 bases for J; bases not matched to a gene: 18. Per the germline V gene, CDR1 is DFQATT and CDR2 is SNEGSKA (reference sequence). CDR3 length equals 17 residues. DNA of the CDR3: TGCAGTGCTAGACGATTTACCCGGGAGGGCCGACTCGCCGAGCAGTACTTC. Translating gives CSARRFTREGRLAEQYF.

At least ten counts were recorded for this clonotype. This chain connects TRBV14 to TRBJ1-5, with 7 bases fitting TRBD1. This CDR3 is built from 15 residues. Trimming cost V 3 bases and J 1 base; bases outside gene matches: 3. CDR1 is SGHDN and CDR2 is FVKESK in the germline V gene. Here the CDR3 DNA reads TGTGCCAGCAGCCAGCACAGGGGAAGCAATCAGCCCCAGCATTTT. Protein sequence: CASSQHRGSNQPQHF.

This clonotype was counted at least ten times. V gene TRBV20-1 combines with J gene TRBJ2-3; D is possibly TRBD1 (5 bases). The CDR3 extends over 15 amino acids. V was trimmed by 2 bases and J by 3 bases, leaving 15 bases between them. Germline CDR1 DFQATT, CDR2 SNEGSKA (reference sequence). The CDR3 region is CSARRGRWGTDTQYF. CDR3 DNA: TGCAGTGCTAGAAGGGGCAGGTGGGGAACAGATACGCAGTATTTT.

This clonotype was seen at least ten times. CDR3 nucleotide sequence: TGCGGATCGGACAGGGACGGATGGAATGAGCAGTTCTTC. It translates to CGSDRDGWNEQFF. The rearrangement joins TRBV20-1 to TRBJ2-1, with 8 positions matching TRBD1. Germline values: CDR1 DFQATT, CDR2 SNEGSKA (reference sequence). The CDR3 covers 13 residues.

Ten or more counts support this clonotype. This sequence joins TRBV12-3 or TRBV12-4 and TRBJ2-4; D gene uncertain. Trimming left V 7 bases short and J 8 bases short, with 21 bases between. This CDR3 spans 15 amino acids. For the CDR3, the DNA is TGTGCCAGCACCCTCGGACCCGGTTCCGGAGACATTCAGTACTTC. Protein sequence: CASTLGPGSGDIQYF.

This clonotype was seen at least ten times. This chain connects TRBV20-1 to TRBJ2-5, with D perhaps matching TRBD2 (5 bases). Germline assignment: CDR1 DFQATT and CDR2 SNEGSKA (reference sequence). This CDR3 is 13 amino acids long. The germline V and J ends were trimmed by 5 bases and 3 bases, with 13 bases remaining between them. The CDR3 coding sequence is TGCAGTGCTGCAATCAGCGGAAAAGAGACCCAGTACTTC. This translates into CSAAISGKETQYF.

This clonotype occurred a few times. The CDR3 sequence: CASSSHPGNLAKNIQYF. The CDR3 nucleotides read TGTGCCAGCAGCTCCCATCCCGGAAACCTAGCCAAAAACATTCAGTACTTC. This chain uses TRBV7-9 with TRBJ2-4; D gene ambiguous. V was shortened by 4 bases and J by 0 bases, with 16 bases between the two germline ends. Germline CDR1 is SEHNR and CDR2 is FQNEAQ (reference sequence). The CDR3 spans 17 residues.

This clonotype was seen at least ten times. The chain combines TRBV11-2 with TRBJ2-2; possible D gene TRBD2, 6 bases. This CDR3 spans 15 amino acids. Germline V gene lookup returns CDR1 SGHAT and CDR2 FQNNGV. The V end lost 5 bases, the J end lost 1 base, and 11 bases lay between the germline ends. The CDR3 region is CASSGGLRNTGELFF. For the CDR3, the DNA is TGTGCCAGCAGCGGGGGACTGCGGAACACCGGGGAGCTGTTTTTT.